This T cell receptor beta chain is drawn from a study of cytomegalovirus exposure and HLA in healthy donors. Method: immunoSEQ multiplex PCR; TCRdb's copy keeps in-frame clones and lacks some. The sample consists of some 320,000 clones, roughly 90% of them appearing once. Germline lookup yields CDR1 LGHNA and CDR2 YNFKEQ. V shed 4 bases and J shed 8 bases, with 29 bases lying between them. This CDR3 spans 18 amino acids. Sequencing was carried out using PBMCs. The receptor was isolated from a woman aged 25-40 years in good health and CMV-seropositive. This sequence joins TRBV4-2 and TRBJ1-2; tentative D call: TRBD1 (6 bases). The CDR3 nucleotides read TGTGCCAGCAGCCCCACCCCTACAGGGATGGGGGGAATAGGAGGCTACACCTTC. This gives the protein CASSPTPTGMGGIGGYTF.